The source of this T cell receptor (beta chain) is a study of blood T cells in healthy people across ages. General study findings and limits: Higher naive T cell percentage went strongly together with higher TCR beta diversity.

With a J-beta primer mix and a sample-barcoded 5' primer, a second PCR ran about 7 to 11 cycles. The template-switch adaptor, which had 12 random nucleotides, put a tag on each cDNA molecule. TCRdb analysed the 5' RACE reads with MiXCR anew, one entry per CDR3 protein. The repertoire has a few hundred thousand distinct CDR3 sequences, 25% to 30% of them found once; the top ten carry approximately 17%. The donors, all healthy, were Caucasians living in Russia, aged roughly 6 to 90. For every donor, a draw yielded roughly 9.3 milliliters of peripheral blood. To note about this clonotype: Its antigen is as yet unknown.

The CDR3 has 16 amino acids. V gave up 1 base and J gave up 3 bases, with 16 bases separating them. Germline-derived CDR1 and CDR2 are LGHNA and YSLEER. The rearrangement joins TRBV4-3 to TRBJ2-7; TRBD2 is a possible D gene (6 bases). Sequenced: blood. This TCR was recovered from a woman in her 70s in good health. CDR3 protein: CASSQVWRGSGYEQYF. CDR3 DNA sequence: TGCGCCAGCAGCCAAGTGTGGAGGGGATCCGGCTACGAGCAGTACTTC.